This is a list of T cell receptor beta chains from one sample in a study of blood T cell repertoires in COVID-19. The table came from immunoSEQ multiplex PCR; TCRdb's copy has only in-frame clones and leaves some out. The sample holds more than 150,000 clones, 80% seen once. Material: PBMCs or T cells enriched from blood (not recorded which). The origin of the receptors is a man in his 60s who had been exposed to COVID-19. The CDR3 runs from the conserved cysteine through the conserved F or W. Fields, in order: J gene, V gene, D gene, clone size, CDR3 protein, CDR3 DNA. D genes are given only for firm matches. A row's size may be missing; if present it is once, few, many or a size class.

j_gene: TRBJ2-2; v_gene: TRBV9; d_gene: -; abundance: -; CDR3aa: CASRRDGELFF; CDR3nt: TGTGCCAGCAGGCGGGACGGGGAGCTGTTTTTT
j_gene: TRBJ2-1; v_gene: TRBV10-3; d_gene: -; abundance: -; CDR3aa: CAISWDTYNEQFF; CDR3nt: TGTGCCATCAGTTGGGACACATACAATGAGCAGTTCTTC
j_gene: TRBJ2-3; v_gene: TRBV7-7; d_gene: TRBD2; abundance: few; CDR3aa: CASSLGTSGVTDTQYF; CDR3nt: TGTGCCAGCAGCCTCGGGACTAGCGGTGTCACAGATACGCAGTATTTT
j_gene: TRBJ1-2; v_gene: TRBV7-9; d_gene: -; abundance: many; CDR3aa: CASSLGQGPNYGYTF; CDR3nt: TGTGCCAGCAGCTTAGGTCAGGGCCCTAACTATGGCTACACCTTC
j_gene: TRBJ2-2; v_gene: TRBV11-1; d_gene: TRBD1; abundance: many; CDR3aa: CASSPRDRGSGELFF; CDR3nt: TGTGCCAGCAGCCCCCGGGACAGGGGTTCCGGGGAGCTGTTTTTT
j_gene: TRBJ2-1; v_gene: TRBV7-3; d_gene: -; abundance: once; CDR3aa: CASSPRSSEYNEQFF; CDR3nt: TGTGCCAGCAGCCCCCGTAGCTCAGAATACAATGAGCAGTTCTTC
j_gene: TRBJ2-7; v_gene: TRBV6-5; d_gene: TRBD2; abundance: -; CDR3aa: CASTKLAGGLDEQYF; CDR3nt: TGTGCCAGCACTAAACTAGCGGGAGGGCTCGACGAGCAGTACTTC
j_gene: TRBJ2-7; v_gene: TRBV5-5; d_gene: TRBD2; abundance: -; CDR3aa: CASTSTSGTYEQYF; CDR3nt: TGTGCCAGCACCTCCACTAGCGGCACCTACGAGCAGTACTTC
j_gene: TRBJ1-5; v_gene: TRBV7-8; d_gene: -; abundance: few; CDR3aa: CASSLLASTGSWSNQPQHF; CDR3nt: TGTGCCAGCAGCTTACTAGCCTCCACAGGGAGCTGGAGCAATCAGCCCCAGCATTTT
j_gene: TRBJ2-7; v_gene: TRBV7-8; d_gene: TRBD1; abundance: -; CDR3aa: CASSSRFTGQGKYEQYF; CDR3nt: TGTGCCAGCAGCTCCAGATTTACGGGACAGGGAAAATACGAGCAGTACTTC
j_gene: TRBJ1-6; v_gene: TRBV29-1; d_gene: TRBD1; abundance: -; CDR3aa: CSVAHGQDNNSPLHF; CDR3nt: TGCAGCGTTGCCCACGGACAGGACAATAATTCACCCCTCCACTTT
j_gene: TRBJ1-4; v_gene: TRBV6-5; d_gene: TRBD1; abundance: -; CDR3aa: CASSYSRTGSNEKLFF; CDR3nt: TGTGCCAGCAGTTACAGCCGGACAGGCTCTAATGAAAAACTGTTTTTT
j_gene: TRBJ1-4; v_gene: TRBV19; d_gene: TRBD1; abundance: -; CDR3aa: CASSVTGGRDEKLFF; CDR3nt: TGTGCCAGTAGTGTCACAGGGGGCAGGGATGAAAAACTGTTTTTT
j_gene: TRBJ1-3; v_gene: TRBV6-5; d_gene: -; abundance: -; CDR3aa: CASSYKGLSGNTIYF; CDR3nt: TGTGCCAGCAGTTACAAGGGGCTGTCTGGAAACACCATATATTTT
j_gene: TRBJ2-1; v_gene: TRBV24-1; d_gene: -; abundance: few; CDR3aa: CATARGMGEQFF; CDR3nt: TGTGCCACAGCTAGAGGGATGGGTGAGCAGTTCTTC
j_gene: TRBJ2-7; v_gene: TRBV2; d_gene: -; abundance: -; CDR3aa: CASSLLPYEQYF; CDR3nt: TGTGCCAGCAGCCTCCTACCCTACGAGCAGTACTTC
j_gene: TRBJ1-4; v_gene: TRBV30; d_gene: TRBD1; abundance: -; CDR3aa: CAWSVLDRDNEKLFF; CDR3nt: TGTGCCTGGAGTGTCCTCGACAGGGACAATGAAAAACTGTTTTTT